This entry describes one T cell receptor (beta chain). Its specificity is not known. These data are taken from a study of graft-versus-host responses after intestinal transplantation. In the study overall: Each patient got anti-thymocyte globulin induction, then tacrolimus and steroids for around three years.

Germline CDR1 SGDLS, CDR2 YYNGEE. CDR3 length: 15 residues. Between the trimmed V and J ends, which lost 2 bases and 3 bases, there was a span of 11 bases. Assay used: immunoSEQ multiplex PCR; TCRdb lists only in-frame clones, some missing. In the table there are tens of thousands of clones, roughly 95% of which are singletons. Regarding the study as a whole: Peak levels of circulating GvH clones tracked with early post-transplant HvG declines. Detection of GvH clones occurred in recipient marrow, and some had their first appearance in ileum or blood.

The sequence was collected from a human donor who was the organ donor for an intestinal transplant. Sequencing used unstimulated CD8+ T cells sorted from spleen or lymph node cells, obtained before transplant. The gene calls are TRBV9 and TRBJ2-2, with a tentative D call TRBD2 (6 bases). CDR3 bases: TGTGCCAGCAGCGTCTCAGCGGGCCACACCGGGGAGCTGTTTTTT. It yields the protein CASSVSAGHTGELFF.